This TCR beta chain is drawn from a study of T cells in Graves' hyperthyroidism and ophthalmopathy. From germline, CDR1 is SGHRS and CDR2 YFSETQ. The CDR3 length is 17 residues. V trimming: 4 bases; J trimming: 7 bases; junction bases outside the gene matches: 17. Amplified regions were TCR beta CDR3 sequences from RNA transcripts. The HTBI primer set served for first-round RT-PCR of the TCR CDR3. MiXCR, applied by TCRdb to the multiplex PCR reads, yields one record per CDR3 protein. In the table there are 540,000 or so distinct CDR3 sequences, 46% of which are singletons. This clonotype was seen repeatedly, ten times or more.

V usage is TRBV5-1 and J usage is TRBJ1-1, with 9 bases fitting TRBD1. The sample was peripheral blood or thyroid tissue (not recorded which). The TCR sequence derives from an adult woman with Graves' disease, either hyperthyroidism or ophthalmopathy (not recorded which). CDR3 nucleotide sequence: TGCGCCAGCAGCGACGGGACAGGGATCTCCAGATTGATTGAAGCTTTCTTT. Translating it yields CASSDGTGISRLIEAFF. Full variable domain (outside the CDR3, taken from reference TRBV5-1 and TRBJ1-1): KAGVTQTPRYLIKTRGQQVTLSCSPISGHRSVSWYQQTPGQGLQFLFEYFSETQRNKGNFPGRFSGRQFSNSRSEMNVSTLELGDSALYLCASSDGTGISRLIEAFFGQGTRLTVV.